What follows are 17 T cell receptor beta chains derived from one specimen sequenced in a study of long-term antiretroviral therapy in people with HIV. Sequencing relied on immunoSEQ assay v3.0, run at survey level. Clones were read by immunoSEQ multiplex PCR, and TCRdb kept only the in-frame ones, dropping some. The sample records some 15,000 clones, roughly 80% being singletons. Sequencing was performed on unsorted PBMCs, taken 1.8 years before starting antiretroviral therapy. These receptors all come from a woman aged 40 to 55 with HIV.

This chain uses TRBV2 with TRBJ2-1; no firm D call. V gave up 2 bases and J gave up 2 bases, with 4 bases separating them. Looked up from germline, CDR1 is SNHLY and CDR2 is FYNNEI. The CDR3 totals 13 residues. The CDR3 DNA is TGTGCCAGCAGTGAACTGCCCTACAATGAGCAGTTCTTC. This encodes CASSELPYNEQFF.

The chain carries TRBV19 and TRBJ2-2, with 9 bases aligning to TRBD2. J lost 6 bases, V lost 4 bases, and 6 bases had no gene match. The CDR3 loop spans 15 amino acids. Germline-derived CDR1 and CDR2 are LNHDA and SQIVND (reference sequence). CDR3 region: CASSTGVAGAGELFF. CDR3 sequence (DNA): TGTGCCAGTAGTACGGGGGTAGCGGGAGCCGGGGAGCTGTTTTTT. The whole variable domain, filled in from reference TRBV19 and TRBJ2-2, reads DGGITQSPKYLFRKEGQNVTLSCEQNLNHDAMYWYRQDPGQGLRLIYYSQIVNDFQKGDIAEGYSVSREKKESFPLTVTSAQKNPTAFYLCASSTGVAGAGELFFGEGSRLTVL.

The chain combines TRBV2 with TRBJ1-4; D is perhaps TRBD1 (6 bases). Germline V gene sequence: CDR1 SNHLY, CDR2 FYNNEI. Trimming shortened V by 6 bases and J by 3 bases, and 11 bases separated the two germline ends. CDR3 size: 14 residues. The CDR3 DNA reads TGTGCCAGCAGAGAACAGGGTTCTAATGAAAAACTGTTTTTT. It specifies CASREQGSNEKLFF.

This clone was observed once. This CDR3 reads CASTLQDGLAGVHEQFF. The CDR3 region has the DNA TGTGCCAGCACCCTTCAAGACGGACTAGCGGGAGTCCATGAGCAGTTCTTC. J is TRBJ2-1 and V is TRBV11-2; TRBD2 matches at 13 bases. J gave up 8 bases and V 7 bases, and 14 bases lay outside the gene matches. The CDR3 sequence is 17 residues long. CDR1 and CDR2 (germline): SGHAT, FQNNGV.

The gene calls are TRBV27 and TRBJ2-2; no definite D call. This CDR3 region has 13 residues. Germline V lookup: CDR1 MNHEY, CDR2 SMNVEV (reference sequence). Trimming removed 7 bases at V and 0 bases at J, with 6 bases between. CDR3 nucleotide sequence: TGTGCCAGCACCGGCACGAACACCGGGGAGCTGTTTTTT. Encoded protein: CASTGTNTGELFF.

This chain uses TRBV18 with TRBJ1-5; D is uncertain. This CDR3 contains 13 residues. Germline values: CDR1 KGHSH, CDR2 LQKENI. V was cut by 6 bases and J by 4 bases, with 10 bases left in between. This CDR3 is CASSPGFNQPQHF. The CDR3 region has the DNA TGTGCCAGCTCCCCGGGATTTAATCAGCCCCAGCATTTT.

This rearrangement joins TRBV4-3 to TRBJ1-1, with TRBD1 identical over 10 bases. The CDR3 is 18 residues long. Trimming took 3 bases from V and 4 from J; bases not matched to a gene: 14. CDR1 is LGHNA, CDR2 YSLEER, per germline. The CDR3 here is CASSHFPTGGYSSTEAFF. The CDR3 region has the DNA TGCGCCAGCAGCCATTTCCCGACAGGGGGCTATTCCAGCACTGAAGCTTTCTTT.

The CDR3, as DNA: TGTGCCAGCCACGAGCGGGACTCCTACAATGAGCAGTTCTTC. Translating gives CASHERDSYNEQFF. The chain employs TRBV5-4 and TRBJ2-1; 7 nucleotides match TRBD2. The germline V gene has CDR1 SGHNT and CDR2 YYREEE (reference sequence). J was trimmed by 0 bases and V by 7 bases; bases with no gene match: 4. This CDR3 is built from 14 residues.

The chain is built from TRBV2 and TRBJ1-1; D unresolved. The CDR3 covers 13 residues. V was pared by 8 bases and J by 5 bases, with 15 bases between. CDR1 and CDR2 (germline): SNHLY, FYNNEI. For the CDR3, the DNA is TGTGCCAGCGCAGAGGCAGTGGGGACTGAAGCTTTCTTT. It encodes CASAEAVGTEAFF. The full variable domain, completed using reference TRBV2 and TRBJ1-1, is EPEVTQTPSHQVTQMGQEVILRCVPISNHLYFYWYRQILGQKVEFLVSFYNNEISEKSEIFDDQFSVERPDGSNFTLKIRSTKLEDSAMYFCASAEAVGTEAFFGQGTRLTVV.

J is TRBJ1-5 and V is TRBV7-2; D is perhaps TRBD1 (6 bases). Trimming stripped 1 base from V and 3 bases from J, with 10 bases between. Per germline, CDR1 SGHTA and CDR2 FQGNSA. The CDR3 has 15 residues. CDR3 region: CASSLGQGNNQPQHF. The CDR3, as DNA: TGTGCCAGCAGCTTAGGTCAGGGGAACAATCAGCCCCAGCATTTT.

The chain couples TRBV28 to TRBJ2-3, with TRBD2 matching over 12 bases. The CDR3 is made up of 14 amino acids. J gave up 5 bases and V 6 bases, and 3 bases lay outside the gene matches. CDR1 MDHEN and CDR2 SYDVKM come from the germline V gene. The CDR3 loop is CASRTSGSKDTQYF. The CDR3 nucleotides are TGTGCCAGCAGGACTAGCGGGAGTAAAGATACGCAGTATTTT.

Only one count was recorded for this clone. CDR3 protein: CASRDRADEQFF. The CDR3 nucleotides are TGCGCCAGCAGGGACAGGGCGGATGAGCAGTTCTTC. The chain couples TRBV5-1 to TRBJ2-1; 8 bases match TRBD1. Germline trimming cut 5 bases from V and 8 bases from J; bases unmatched to any gene: 3. Germline V gives CDR1 SGHRS, CDR2 YFSETQ. CDR3 length: 12 amino acids.

This chain uses TRBV5-4 with TRBJ2-1, with 11 positions matching TRBD2. Germline CDR1 SGHNT, CDR2 YYREEE (reference sequence). V lost 1 base and J lost 4; bases outside the gene matches: 7. CDR3 length: 17 amino acids. In DNA form, the CDR3 reads TGTGCCAGCAGCTTGACGATAGCGGGAGGGCTTTACAATGAGCAGTTCTTC. Translated, it gives CASSLTIAGGLYNEQFF.

The chain carries TRBV4-1 and TRBJ2-7; D is undetermined. The V gene's germline CDR1 is MGHRA and CDR2 YSYEKL. The CDR3 contains 15 residues. Trimming took off 4 bases at V and 3 bases at J, with 16 bases between the two ends. This CDR3 is CASSRSLGSDYEQYF. Written as DNA, the CDR3 is TGCGCCAGCAGCCGCAGTTTGGGATCAGACTACGAGCAGTACTTC.

The gene calls are TRBV19 and TRBJ1-1; unclear D gene. Germline V lookup: CDR1 LNHDA, CDR2 SQIVND (reference sequence). The CDR3 spans 15 residues. V was trimmed by 0 bases and J by 5 bases, leaving 13 bases between them. The CDR3 is CASSIDLSTLTEAFF. CDR3 nucleotide sequence: TGTGCCAGTAGTATAGATTTGTCGACACTGACTGAAGCTTTCTTT.

This clone appeared a few times. The chain employs TRBV7-9 and TRBJ1-4; 10 bases map to TRBD1. Germline V gene lookup returns CDR1 SEHNR and CDR2 FQNEAQ (reference sequence). This CDR3 is built from 17 residues. The V segment lost 1 base and the J segment 7 bases; nucleotides outside the gene matches: 9. Written as DNA, the CDR3 is TGTGCCAGCAGCTTAGTTTACGGGACAGGGGATTCTGAAAAACTGTTTTTT. It specifies CASSLVYGTGDSEKLFF.

The V and J genes are TRBV10-3 and TRBJ1-4, with no clear D. Germline V gives CDR1 ENHRY, CDR2 SYGVKD. This CDR3 region has 12 residues. The germline V and J ends were trimmed by 3 bases and 8 bases, with 7 bases remaining between them. The CDR3 sequence: CAISDREEKLFF. The DNA of the CDR3 is TGTGCCATCAGTGACAGAGAGGAAAAACTGTTTTTT.